Presented here are 16 T cell receptor beta chains from one specimen sequenced in a study of technical replicates of blood from several donors. Here immunoSEQ multiplex PCR was the method, and the copy in TCRdb shows in-frame clones only, minus some. The sample records about 88,000 clones, 94% being singletons. The sequenced sample consisted of T cells isolated from PBMCs. These receptors were collected from a human donor in good health.

The V gene is TRBV7-8, the J gene TRBJ1-2; D perhaps matches TRBD1 (5 bases). The CDR3 contains 13 residues. Per the germline V gene, CDR1 is SGHVS and CDR2 is FQNEAQ. V was pared by 1 base and J by 4 bases, with 7 bases between. CDR3 sequence reads: CASSLGQIYGYTF. The CDR3 DNA follows: TGTGCCAGCAGCTTAGGACAGATCTATGGCTACACCTTC.

The chain employs TRBV7-9 and TRBJ2-7; D is possibly TRBD1 (5 bases). Germline CDR1 and CDR2: SEHNR and FQNEAQ (reference sequence). The V end was cut by 5 bases, the J end by 4 bases, with 9 bases between. There are 12 residues in the CDR3. DNA for the CDR3: TGTGCCAGCAGCACCACAGGTTACGAGCAGTACTTC. It codes for CASSTTGYEQYF.

This chain links TRBV4-2 with TRBJ2-7, with 9 bases identical to TRBD2. The V gene end was trimmed by 1 base and the J gene end by 6 bases; junction bases not matched to a gene: 13. The CDR3 consists of 17 residues. Per germline, CDR1 LGHNA and CDR2 YNFKEQ. The CDR3 bases are TGTGCCAGCAGCCAAGGAAATAGCGGGAGTGTTTCGGGCGAGCAGTACTTC. This gives the protein CASSQGNSGSVSGEQYF.

This rearrangement joins TRBV12-5 to TRBJ2-3; D is possibly TRBD2 (6 bases). The V end lost 6 bases, the J end lost 6 bases, and 7 bases lay between the germline ends. The CDR3 extends over 11 amino acids. Per the germline V gene, CDR1 is LGHNT and CDR2 is FRNRAP. The DNA for the CDR3 is TGTGCTAGTGGCCGGGGGGATACGCAGTATTTT. This codes for CASGRGDTQYF.

V usage is TRBV7-9 and J usage is TRBJ1-1, with D possibly matching TRBD1 (5 bases). The V and J ends lost 1 base and 10 bases respectively, with 7 bases between them. Germline CDR1 and CDR2: SEHNR and FQNEAQ (reference sequence). This CDR3 has 11 amino acids. This chain's CDR3 is CASSLGQGAFF. CDR3 DNA: TGTGCCAGCAGCTTAGGTCAGGGAGCTTTCTTT.

The rearrangement links TRBV14 to TRBJ2-1; no definite D call. Germline CDR1 is SGHDN and CDR2 is FVKESK. V lost 1 base and J lost 6, with 4 bases in between. This CDR3 region has 12 residues. The CDR3 reads CASSQVANEQFF. DNA for the CDR3: TGTGCCAGCAGCCAAGTAGCCAATGAGCAGTTCTTC.

The CDR3 spells CASSSTDTQYF. DNA of the CDR3: TGTGCCAGCAGTTCGACAGATACGCAGTATTTT. The chain couples TRBV28 to TRBJ2-3; D remains unclear. The CDR3 sequence is 11 residues long. From germline, CDR1 is MDHEN and CDR2 SYDVKM. V dropped 4 bases and J dropped 3 bases, with 2 bases sitting between them.

This clone was seen once. The V call is TRBV5-5, the J call TRBJ2-2, with 11 bases fitting TRBD1. V dropped 3 bases and J dropped 4; count of bases not matched to a gene: 5. This CDR3 is 16 amino acids long. Germline values: CDR1 SGHKS, CDR2 YYEKEE (reference sequence). The CDR3 bases are TGTGCCAGCAGCTACTGGACAGGGGGCATCACCGGGGAGCTGTTTTTT. Encoded protein: CASSYWTGGITGELFF.

The gene calls are TRBV5-1 and TRBJ1-4; D perhaps matches TRBD1 (6 bases). Germline loops: CDR1 SGHRS, CDR2 YFSETQ. The V gene lost 4 bases and the J gene lost 8 bases, with 15 bases spanning the gap. This CDR3 spans 14 amino acids. CDR3 in DNA: TGCGCCAGCAGCGATAATACAGGGAACGAAAAACTGTTTTTT. Protein sequence: CASSDNTGNEKLFF.

The chain recombines TRBV5-1 with TRBJ2-1, with D perhaps matching TRBD1 (6 bases). There are 16 residues in the CDR3. Germline lookup yields CDR1 SGHRS and CDR2 YFSETQ. V was trimmed by 3 bases and J by 4 bases, leaving 17 bases between them. CDR3 amino acids: CASSYRDTMVYNEQFF. Here the CDR3 DNA reads TGCGCCAGCAGCTACCGGGACACTATGGTATACAATGAGCAGTTCTTC.

This chain connects TRBV28 to TRBJ2-7; 7 nucleotides line up with TRBD1. The trim removed 6 bases at V and 5 bases at J, leaving 4 bases unmatched. The CDR3 covers 12 residues. CDR1 is MDHEN and CDR2 is SYDVKM in the germline V gene. CDR3 loop: CASRRDRDEQYF. The CDR3 region has the DNA TGTGCCAGCAGGCGTGACAGGGACGAGCAGTACTTC.

This chain joins TRBV6-5 and TRBJ2-1; TRBD2 matches 8 bases. Germline assignment: CDR1 MNHEY and CDR2 SVGAGI. The CDR3 is 14 residues long. The junction had 7 bases not matched to a gene; V was cut back by 5 bases and J by 7 bases. This CDR3 is CASSPGLEVNEQFF. In DNA form, the CDR3 reads TGTGCCAGCAGTCCGGGACTAGAGGTGAATGAGCAGTTCTTC.

This clone was observed once. This rearrangement joins TRBV5-4 to TRBJ2-5; D is ambiguous. Germline V gene sequence: CDR1 SGHNT, CDR2 YYREEE (reference sequence). This CDR3 has 15 residues. Trimming shortened V by 4 bases and J by 2 bases, and 15 bases separated the two germline ends. In DNA, the CDR3 is TGTGCCAGCAGCCATTACTCCAGGTATCAAGAGACCCAGTACTTC. Its protein product is CASSHYSRYQETQYF.

The genes are TRBV7-6 and TRBJ2-1, with TRBD2 identical over 9 bases. The CDR3 contains 15 residues. V was clipped by 1 base and J by 4 bases; unmatched bases: 2. CDR1 is SGHVS and CDR2 is FNYEAQ in the germline V gene. CDR3 bases: TGTGCCAGCAGCTTAGAGACTAGCGGTTACAATGAGCAGTTCTTC. Translated, it gives CASSLETSGYNEQFF.

This chain joins TRBV7-8 and TRBJ1-2, with 8 nucleotides matching TRBD1. With 1 base clipped from V and 5 bases from J, the junction kept 6 bases outside the gene matches. This CDR3 region has 15 residues. Germline V gene data show CDR1 as SGHVS and CDR2 as FQNEAQ. CDR3 loop: CASSLGGTGIYGYTF. DNA for the CDR3: TGTGCCAGCAGCTTAGGTGGGACAGGAATATATGGCTACACCTTC.

The chain recombines TRBV2 with TRBJ1-4; D call uncertain. The germline V and J ends were trimmed by 7 bases and 4 bases, with 10 bases remaining between them. Germline V lookup: CDR1 SNHLY, CDR2 FYNNEI. This CDR3 is built from 13 residues. The CDR3 region is CASTETGNEKLFF. The CDR3, as DNA: TGTGCCAGCACTGAGACGGGTAATGAAAAACTGTTTTTT.